This TCR beta chain derives from a study of identical twins. This CDR3 has 15 amino acids. V dropped 2 bases and J dropped 2 bases, with 11 bases sitting between them. Each CDR3 protein is one row after TCRdb ran MiXCR on the 5' RACE reads. The sample includes around 1.7 million distinct CDR3 sequences, around a third seen only once; the top ten take around 0.3%. The chain recombines TRBV12-3 or TRBV12-4 with TRBJ2-3; no clear D gene. The TCR originated in a newborn girl in good health. The specimen sequenced was cord blood. The CDR3 sequence is CASSLRRTITDTQYF. DNA of the CDR3: TGTGCCAGCAGTTTAAGGCGGACGATCACAGATACGCAGTATTTT.